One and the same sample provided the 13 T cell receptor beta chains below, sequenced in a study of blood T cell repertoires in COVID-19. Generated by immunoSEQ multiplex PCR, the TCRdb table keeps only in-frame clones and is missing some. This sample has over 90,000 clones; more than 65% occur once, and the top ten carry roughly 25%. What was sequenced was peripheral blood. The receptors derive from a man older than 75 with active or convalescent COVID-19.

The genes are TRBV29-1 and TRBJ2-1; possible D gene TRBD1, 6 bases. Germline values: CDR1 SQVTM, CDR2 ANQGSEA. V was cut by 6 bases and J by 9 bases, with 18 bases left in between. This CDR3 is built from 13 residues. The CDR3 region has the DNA TGCAGCGTGCATTACAGGGAAGGCACTGAGCAGTTCTTC. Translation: CSVHYREGTEQFF.

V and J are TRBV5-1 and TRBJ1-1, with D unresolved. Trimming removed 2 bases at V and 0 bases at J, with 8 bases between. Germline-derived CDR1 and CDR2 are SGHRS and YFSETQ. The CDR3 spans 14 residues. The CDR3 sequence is CASSLNSMNTEAFF. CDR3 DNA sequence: TGCGCCAGCAGCTTAAACAGCATGAACACTGAAGCTTTCTTT. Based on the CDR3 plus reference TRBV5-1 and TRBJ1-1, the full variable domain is KAGVTQTPRYLIKTRGQQVTLSCSPISGHRSVSWYQQTPGQGLQFLFEYFSETQRNKGNFPGRFSGRQFSNSRSEMNVSTLELGDSALYLCASSLNSMNTEAFFGQGTRLTVV.

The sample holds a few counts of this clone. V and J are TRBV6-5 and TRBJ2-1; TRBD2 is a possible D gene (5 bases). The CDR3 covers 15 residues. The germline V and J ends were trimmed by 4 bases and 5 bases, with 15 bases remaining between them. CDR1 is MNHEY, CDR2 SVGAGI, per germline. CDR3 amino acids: CASSSQPGNHNEQFF. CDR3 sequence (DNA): TGTGCCAGCAGTTCCCAACCGGGGAACCACAATGAGCAGTTCTTC.

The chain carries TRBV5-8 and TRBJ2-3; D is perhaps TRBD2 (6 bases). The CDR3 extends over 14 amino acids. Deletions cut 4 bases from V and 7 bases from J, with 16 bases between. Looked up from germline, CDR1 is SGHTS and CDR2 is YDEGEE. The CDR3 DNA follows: TGTGCCAGCAGCCCGCCGGCACTAGCTCATACGCAGTATTTT. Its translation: CASSPPALAHTQYF.

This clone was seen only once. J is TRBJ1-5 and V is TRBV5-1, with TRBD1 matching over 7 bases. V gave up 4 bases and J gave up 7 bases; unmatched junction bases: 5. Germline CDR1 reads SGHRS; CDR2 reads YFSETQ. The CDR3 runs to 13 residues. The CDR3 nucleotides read TGCGCCAGCAGCCTCAGGGGGGACCAGCCCCAGCATTTT. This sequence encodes CASSLRGDQPQHF. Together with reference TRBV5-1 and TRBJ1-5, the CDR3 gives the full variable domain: KAGVTQTPRYLIKTRGQQVTLSCSPISGHRSVSWYQQTPGQGLQFLFEYFSETQRNKGNFPGRFSGRQFSNSRSEMNVSTLELGDSALYLCASSLRGDQPQHFGDGTRLSIL.

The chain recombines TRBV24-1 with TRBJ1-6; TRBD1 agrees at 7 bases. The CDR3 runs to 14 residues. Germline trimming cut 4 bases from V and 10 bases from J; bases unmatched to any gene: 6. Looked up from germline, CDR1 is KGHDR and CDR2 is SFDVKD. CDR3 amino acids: CATSEPDRDSPLHF. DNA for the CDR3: TGTGCCACCAGTGAACCTGACAGGGACTCACCCCTCCACTTT.

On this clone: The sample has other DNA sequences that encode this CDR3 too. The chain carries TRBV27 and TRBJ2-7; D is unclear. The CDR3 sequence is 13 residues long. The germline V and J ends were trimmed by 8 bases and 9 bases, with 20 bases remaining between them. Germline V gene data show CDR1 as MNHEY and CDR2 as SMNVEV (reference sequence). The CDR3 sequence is CASGPRPASGQYF. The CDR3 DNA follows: TGTGCCAGCGGGCCAAGACCCGCTTCAGGGCAGTACTTC.

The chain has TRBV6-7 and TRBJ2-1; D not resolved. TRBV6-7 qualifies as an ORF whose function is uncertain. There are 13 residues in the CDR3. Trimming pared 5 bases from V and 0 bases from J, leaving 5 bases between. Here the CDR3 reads CASSPSSYNEQFF. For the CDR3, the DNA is TGTGCCAGCAGTCCTAGCTCCTACAATGAGCAGTTCTTC.

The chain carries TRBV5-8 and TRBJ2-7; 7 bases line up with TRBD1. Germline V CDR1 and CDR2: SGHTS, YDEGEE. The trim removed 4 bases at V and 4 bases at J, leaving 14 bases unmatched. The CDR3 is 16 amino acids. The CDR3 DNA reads TGTGCCAGCAGCACAGCCCCGGGACAGATTATTTACGAGCAGTACTTC. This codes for CASSTAPGQIIYEQYF.

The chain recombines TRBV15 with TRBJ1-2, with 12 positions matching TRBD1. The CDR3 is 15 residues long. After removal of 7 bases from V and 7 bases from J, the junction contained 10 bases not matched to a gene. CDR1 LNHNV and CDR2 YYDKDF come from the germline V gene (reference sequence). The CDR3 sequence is CATTRDRGRDGGYTF. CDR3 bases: TGTGCCACCACCCGGGACAGGGGGCGCGACGGTGGCTACACCTTC.

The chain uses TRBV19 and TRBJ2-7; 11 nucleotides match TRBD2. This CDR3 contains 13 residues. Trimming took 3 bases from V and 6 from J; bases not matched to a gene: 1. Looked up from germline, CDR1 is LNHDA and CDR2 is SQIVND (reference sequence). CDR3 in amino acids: CASSIGLAGEQYF. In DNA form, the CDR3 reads TGTGCCAGTAGTATCGGACTAGCGGGCGAGCAGTACTTC.

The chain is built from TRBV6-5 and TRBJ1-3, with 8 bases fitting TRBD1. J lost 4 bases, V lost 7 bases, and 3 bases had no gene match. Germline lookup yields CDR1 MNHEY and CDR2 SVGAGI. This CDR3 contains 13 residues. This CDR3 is CASTRGRGNTIYF. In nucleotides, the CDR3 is TGTGCCAGCACCAGGGGGCGAGGAAACACCATATATTTT.

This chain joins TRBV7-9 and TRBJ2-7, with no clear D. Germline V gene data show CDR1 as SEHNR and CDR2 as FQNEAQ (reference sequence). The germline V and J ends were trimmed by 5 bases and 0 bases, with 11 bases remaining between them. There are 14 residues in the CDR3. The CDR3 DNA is TGTGCCAGCAGCCCGACTTTCCGCTCCTACGAGCAGTACTTC. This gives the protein CASSPTFRSYEQYF.